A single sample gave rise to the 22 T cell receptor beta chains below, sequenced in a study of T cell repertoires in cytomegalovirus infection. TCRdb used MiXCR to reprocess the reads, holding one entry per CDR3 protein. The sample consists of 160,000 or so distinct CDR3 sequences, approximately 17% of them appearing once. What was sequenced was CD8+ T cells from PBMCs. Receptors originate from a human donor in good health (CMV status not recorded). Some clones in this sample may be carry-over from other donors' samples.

CDR3 DNA sequence: TGCGCCAGCAGTGACGCGGGATTGCGGTACAATGAGCAGTTCTTC. Translated: CASSDAGLRYNEQFF. The chain links TRBV10-1 to TRBJ2-1; D is perhaps TRBD2 (6 bases). Germline lookup yields CDR1 WNHNN and CDR2 SYGVQD (reference sequence). The CDR3 sequence is 15 residues long. V was clipped by 3 bases and J by 4 bases, with 13 bases between them.

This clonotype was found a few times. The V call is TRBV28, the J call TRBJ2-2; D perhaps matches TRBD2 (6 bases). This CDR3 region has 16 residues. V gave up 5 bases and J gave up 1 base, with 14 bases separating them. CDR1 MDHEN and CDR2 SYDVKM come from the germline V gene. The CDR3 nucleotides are TGTGCCAGCAGTCGCGCGGCGGGAAGGAACACCGGGGAGCTGTTTTTT. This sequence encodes CASSRAAGRNTGELFF.

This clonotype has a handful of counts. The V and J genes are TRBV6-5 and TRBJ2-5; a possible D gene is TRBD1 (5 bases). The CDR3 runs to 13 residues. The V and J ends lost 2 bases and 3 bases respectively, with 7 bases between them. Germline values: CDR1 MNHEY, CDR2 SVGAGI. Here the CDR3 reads CASSYVGEETQYF. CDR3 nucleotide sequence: TGTGCCAGCAGTTACGTAGGGGAAGAGACCCAGTACTTC.

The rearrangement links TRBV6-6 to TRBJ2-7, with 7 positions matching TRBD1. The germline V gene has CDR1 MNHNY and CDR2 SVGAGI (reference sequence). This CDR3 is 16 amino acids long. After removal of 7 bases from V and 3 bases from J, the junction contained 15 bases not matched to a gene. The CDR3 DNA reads TGTGCCAGCACCCACGACTGGCAGGGGGTTCTCTACGAGCAGTACTTC. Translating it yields CASTHDWQGVLYEQYF.

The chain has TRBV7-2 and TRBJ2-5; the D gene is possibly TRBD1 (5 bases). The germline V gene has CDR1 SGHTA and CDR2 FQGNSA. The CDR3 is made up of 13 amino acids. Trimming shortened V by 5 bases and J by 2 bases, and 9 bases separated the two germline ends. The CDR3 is CASSPDRQETQYF. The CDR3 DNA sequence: TGTGCCAGCAGCCCAGACAGACAAGAGACCCAGTACTTC.

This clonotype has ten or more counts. This CDR3 reads CASSKAGTSGRSLFYEQYF. CDR3 sequence (DNA): TGTGCCAGCAGTAAAGCAGGGACTAGCGGGAGGTCGCTGTTCTACGAGCAGTACTTC. The chain employs TRBV7-2 and TRBJ2-7; TRBD2 matches 15 bases. V was clipped by 6 bases and J by 3 bases; unmatched bases: 15. This CDR3 contains 19 residues. CDR1 is SGHTA, CDR2 FQGNSA, per germline.

CDR3 in DNA: TGTGCCAGCAGTACAGGGGCGCTGGAGACCCAGTACTTC. This sequence encodes CASSTGALETQYF. V gene TRBV12-3 or TRBV12-4 combines with J gene TRBJ2-5; 7 bases line up with TRBD1. The CDR3 contains 13 residues. The junction had 5 bases not matched to a gene; V was cut back by 5 bases and J by 5 bases.

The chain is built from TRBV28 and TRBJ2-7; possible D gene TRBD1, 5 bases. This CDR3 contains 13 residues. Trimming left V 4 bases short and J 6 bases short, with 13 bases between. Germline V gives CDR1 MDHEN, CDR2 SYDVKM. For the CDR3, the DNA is TGTGCCAGCAGTTCAGGGTACGGCGGCGAGCAGTACTTC. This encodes CASSSGYGGEQYF.

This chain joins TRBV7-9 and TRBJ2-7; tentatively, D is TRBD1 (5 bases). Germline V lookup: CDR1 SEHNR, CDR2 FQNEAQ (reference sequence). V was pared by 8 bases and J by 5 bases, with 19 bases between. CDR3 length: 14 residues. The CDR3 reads CASLSRAEGDEQYF. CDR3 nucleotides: TGTGCCAGCCTCAGCCGGGCAGAAGGGGACGAGCAGTACTTC.

The CDR3 DNA reads TGTGCCAGCAGTTCTTACCATGAGCAGTTCTTC. Its translation is CASSSYHEQFF. The chain carries TRBV28 and TRBJ2-1, with no clear D. Germline V lookup: CDR1 MDHEN, CDR2 SYDVKM. This CDR3 has 11 residues. Trimming pared 4 bases from V and 8 bases from J, leaving 6 bases between. The full variable domain, with the rest looked up from reference TRBV28 and TRBJ2-1, is DVKVTQSSRYLVKRTGEKVFLECVQDMDHENMFWYRQDPGLGLRLIYFSYDVKMKEKGDIPEGYSVSREKKERFSLILESASTNQTSMYLCASSSYHEQFFGPGTRLTVL.

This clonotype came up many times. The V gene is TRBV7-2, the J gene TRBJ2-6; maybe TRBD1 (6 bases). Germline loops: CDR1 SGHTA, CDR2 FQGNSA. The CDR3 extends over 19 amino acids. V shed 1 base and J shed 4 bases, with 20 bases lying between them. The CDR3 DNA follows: TGTGCCAGCAGCTTAGAATCGGCCAGGGGCAGGCTCGGGGCCAACGTCCTGACTTTC. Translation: CASSLESARGRLGANVLTF.

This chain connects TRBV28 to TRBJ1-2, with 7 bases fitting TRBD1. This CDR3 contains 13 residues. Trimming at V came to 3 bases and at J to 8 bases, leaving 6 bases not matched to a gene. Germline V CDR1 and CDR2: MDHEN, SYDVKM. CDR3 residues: CASSLTGLGGYTF. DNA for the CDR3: TGTGCCAGCAGTTTGACAGGGTTAGGAGGCTACACCTTC.

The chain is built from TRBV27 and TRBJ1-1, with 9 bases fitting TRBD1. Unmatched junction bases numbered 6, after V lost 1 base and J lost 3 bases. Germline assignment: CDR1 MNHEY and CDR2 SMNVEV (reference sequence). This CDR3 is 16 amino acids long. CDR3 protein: CASSLFGTGIDTEAFF. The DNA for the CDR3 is TGTGCCAGCAGTTTATTTGGGACAGGGATCGACACTGAAGCTTTCTTT.

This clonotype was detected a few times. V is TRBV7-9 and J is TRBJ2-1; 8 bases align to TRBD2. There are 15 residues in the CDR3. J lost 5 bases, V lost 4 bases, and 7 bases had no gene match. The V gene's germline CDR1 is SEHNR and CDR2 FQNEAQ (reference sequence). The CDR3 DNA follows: TGTGCCAGCAGCTCGCTAGCGGGCAACGACAATGAGCAGTTCTTC. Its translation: CASSSLAGNDNEQFF.

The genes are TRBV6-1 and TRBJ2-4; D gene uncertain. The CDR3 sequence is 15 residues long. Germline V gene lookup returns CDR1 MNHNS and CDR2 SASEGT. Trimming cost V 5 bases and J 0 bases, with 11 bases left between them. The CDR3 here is CASSTHVLAKNIQYF. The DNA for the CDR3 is TGTGCCAGCAGTACCCATGTACTAGCCAAAAACATTCAGTACTTC.

The CDR3 DNA reads as TGCAGCGTCCGGGTGGAGACCCAGTACTTC. This translates into CSVRVETQYF. The gene calls are TRBV29-1 and TRBJ2-5; D remains ambiguous. The CDR3 is made up of 10 amino acids. With 6 bases removed from V and 5 bases from J, the gap between germline ends came to 7 bases. The germline CDR1 and CDR2 sequences are SQVTM and ANQGSEA.

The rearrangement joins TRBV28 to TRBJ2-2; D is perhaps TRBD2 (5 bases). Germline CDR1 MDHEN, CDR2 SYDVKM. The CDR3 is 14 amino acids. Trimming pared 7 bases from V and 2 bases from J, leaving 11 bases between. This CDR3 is CASNPGTNTGELFF. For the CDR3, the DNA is TGTGCCAGCAATCCGGGAACCAACACCGGGGAGCTGTTTTTT.

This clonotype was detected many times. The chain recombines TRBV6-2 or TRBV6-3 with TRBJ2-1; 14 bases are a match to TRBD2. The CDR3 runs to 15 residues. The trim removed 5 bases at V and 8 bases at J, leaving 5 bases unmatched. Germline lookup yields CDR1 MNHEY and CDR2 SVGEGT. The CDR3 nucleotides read TGTGCCAGCAGTCGGACTAGCGGGAGGAGGGATGAGCAGTTCTTC. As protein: CASSRTSGRRDEQFF.

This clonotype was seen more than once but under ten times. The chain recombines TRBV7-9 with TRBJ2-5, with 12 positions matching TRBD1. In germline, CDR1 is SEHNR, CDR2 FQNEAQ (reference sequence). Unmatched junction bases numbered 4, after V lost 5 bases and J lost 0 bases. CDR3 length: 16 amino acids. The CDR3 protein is CASSNRDRGHQETQYF. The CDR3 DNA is TGTGCCAGCAGCAACCGGGACAGGGGGCACCAAGAGACCCAGTACTTC.

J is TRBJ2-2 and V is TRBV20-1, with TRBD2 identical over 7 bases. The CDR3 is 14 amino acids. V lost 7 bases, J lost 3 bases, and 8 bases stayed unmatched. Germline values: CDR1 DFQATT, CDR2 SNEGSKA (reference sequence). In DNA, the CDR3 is TGCAGTGTTGCGCGGCTAGCGGACACCGGGGAGCTGTTTTTT. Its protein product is CSVARLADTGELFF.

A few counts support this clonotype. The CDR3 sequence is CSARDSEGPNQPQHF. CDR3 nucleotide sequence: TGCAGTGCTAGAGATTCTGAAGGGCCAAATCAGCCCCAGCATTTT. The genes are TRBV20-1 and TRBJ1-5; D is unresolved. The germline CDR1 and CDR2 sequences are DFQATT and SNEGSKA (reference sequence). V shed 0 bases and J shed 4 bases, with 13 bases lying between them. The CDR3 is made up of 15 amino acids.

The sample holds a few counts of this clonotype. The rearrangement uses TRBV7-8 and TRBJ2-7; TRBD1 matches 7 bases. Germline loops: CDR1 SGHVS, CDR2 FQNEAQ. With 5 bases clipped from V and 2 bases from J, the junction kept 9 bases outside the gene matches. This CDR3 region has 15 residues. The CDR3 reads CASSGLRDSTYEQYF. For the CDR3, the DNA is TGTGCCAGCAGCGGCCTCCGGGACAGCACCTACGAGCAGTACTTC. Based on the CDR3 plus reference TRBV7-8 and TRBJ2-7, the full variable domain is GAGVSQSPRYKVAKRGQDVALRCDPISGHVSLFWYQQALGQGPEFLTYFQNEAQLDKSGLPSDRFFAERPEGSVSTLKIQRTQQEDSAVYLCASSGLRDSTYEQYFGPGTRLTVT.